The sequence of this T cell receptor (beta chain) was determined in a study of T-cell memory formation after mild COVID-19. Regarding the study as a whole: Of the contracting clones, CD4+ ones lay mainly in CM and EM, and CD8+ ones in EMRA.

V was clipped by 0 bases and J by 1 base, with 13 bases between them. Germline V gene sequence: CDR1 SGHNT, CDR2 YYREEE (reference sequence). This CDR3 has 16 amino acids. TCRdb reanalysed the 5' RACE reads using MiXCR and keeps one entry per CDR3 protein. The sample consists of hundreds of thousands of distinct CDR3 sequences, less than 25% of them appearing once. A note on this clonotype: What it recognizes is unknown.

This chain joins TRBV5-4 and TRBJ1-1; D unclear. The sample was PBMCs or a T cell subset sorted from them (not recorded which). This TCR was recovered from an adult woman who had mild COVID-19 (a few samples of this study predate the infection). Cell type and time point are not known. The CDR3 DNA reads as TGTGCCAGCAGCTTGGATAGTTGGGTTAAGAACACTGAAGCTTTCTTT. This codes for CASSLDSWVKNTEAFF.